The clone carrying this T cell receptor beta chain was detected ten times or more. Its antigen is currently unknown. The CDR3 loop spans 12 amino acids. Germline CDR1 and CDR2: DFQATT and SNEGSKA (reference sequence). The junction had 8 bases not matched to a gene; V was cut back by 6 bases and J by 11 bases. This sample stems from a study of metastatic and nonmetastatic thyroid tumors. Study-wide context: For malignant and benign thyroid patients, tumor or nodule tissue and blood were the sources whose repertoires were compared.

Per the original methods: CDR3 differences across clinicopathological groups were used to build a distant-metastasis classifier for papillary thyroid cancer. TCRdb reprocessed the PCR reads via MiXCR. TCRdb, not the authors, supplied the V and J calls. Of roughly 32,000 clones detected, more than 15% appear once; the ten largest clones hold under 12%. Thyroid surgery was preceded by no treatment in any patient. Study conclusions and caveats: Patients with malignant thyroid tumors reportedly had significantly higher TCR beta diversity than those with benign nodules, in blood and tumor.

The specimen was blood. The sequence was collected from a female donor with papillary thyroid cancer or a benign thyroid nodule (not recorded which). Some clones in this sample may be carry-over from other donors' samples. The chain joins TRBV20-1 to TRBJ1-4, with 8 positions matching TRBD1. CDR3 nucleotides: TGCAGTGCGCCAGGACAGGGTTACAAACTGTTTTTT. As protein: CSAPGQGYKLFF.